This T cell receptor (beta chain) was retrieved from a study of beta chain features in type 1 diabetes. Study-wide findings and caveats: Among patients with Type 1 diabetes, TCRB CDR3s were moderately but significantly shorter in every one of the four CD4+ subsets. It was not settled here whether HLA type affects TCRB rearrangement. Fewer insertions but more deletions were seen at VDJ junctions in type 1 diabetes patients.

Between the trimmed V and J ends, which lost 5 bases and 8 bases, there was a span of 9 bases. The length of the CDR3 is 10 residues. Germline V gene data show CDR1 as GTSNPN and CDR2 as SVGIG (reference sequence). The table lists this clone with a few counts. Its antigen is still unknown. Researchers reported sorting CD4+ naive, central memory, regulatory and stem cell-like memory cells via CD45RO/CCR7/CD25/CD127/CD95/CD27. TCRB transcripts that were expressed got sequenced, as all of the isolated RNA had been reverse transcribed. Generated by immunoSEQ multiplex PCR, the TCRdb table keeps only in-frame clones and is missing some. Among under 400,000 clones, around 19% were seen once, and the ten largest hold about 0.044%.

Sequences were obtained from naive CD4+ T cells from blood. The TCR comes from a woman aged 18-30 years in good health. This chain connects TRBV30 to TRBJ1-1; possible D gene TRBD1, 5 bases. For the CDR3, the DNA is TGTGCCTGGCAATCAGGGGAAGCTTTCTTT. This gives the protein CAWQSGEAFF.